This T cell receptor beta chain comes out of a study of blood T cell repertoires in COVID-19 (dated by TCRdb to about 2020). Regarding the study in general: The collaborator samples originated in the United States, Italy and Spain and spanned the acute and convalescent phases of COVID-19. Nearly every sample came with metadata listing a de-identified subject ID, COVID-19 status, age in years and sex. The samples were drawn from the first 160 participants of the ongoing ImmuneRACE study and from 1,200 or so subjects provided by 6 global collaborators. Subjects who had been exposed to COVID-19, were actively infected with it, or had recovered from it provided the deeply sampled blood TCRbeta repertoires that made up the dataset. The prospective study material was composed of cDNA or gDNA derived from T cells, B-cell-depleted T cells, or PBMCs. Where HLA class I and class II types were available, the types were taken from metadata supplied by the sample provider, not from assay-based typing. A freely available public database, intended as a resource for researchers studying the immune response to SARS-CoV-2, is where the repertoires were released.

TCRbeta CDR3 regions were amplified from genomic DNA using the immunoSEQ Assay, a bias-controlled multiplex PCR. The study's own analysis went as follows. Within the assay, amplification of reference gene primers was used to estimate how many nucleated cells each sample contained. To quantify the absolute abundance of each unique TCRbeta CDR3 rearrangement, sequence reads were collapsed and filtered. For each sample, productive Simpson clonality was calculated as the square root of Simpson's diversity index over productive rearrangements. Drawn from immuneACCESS, this table holds only the in-frame rearrangements with V and J called that TCRdb kept. Clones are partly lost; checked studies trace under half to an unresolved V gene and leave the rest unexplained. V and J calls and clone size come straight from that table; D and trimming were deduced from the DNA. In all, the sample holds approximately 340,000 clones, and about nine tenths of those were seen once. The leading ten clones occupy 9.9% of the sample.

In Seattle, one collaborating source enrolled patients while the infection was active and tracked those patients longitudinally over the course of disease. Each collaborating institution followed its own protocols to collect whole blood in K2EDTA tubes. For TCRbeta analysis, collaborators shipped samples in one of three forms: frozen whole blood, isolated PBMCs, or DNA extracted from either of those sample types. For this chain, trimming is 4 bases at the V end and 1 base at the J end, and the number of junction bases without a gene match is 9. Its CDR3 holds 16 amino acids, cysteine through phenylalanine. The read is trimmed to its CDR3 DNA, 48 bases read in frame from base 1. According to the germline V gene, CDR1 reads MDHEN and CDR2 reads SYDVKM. Regarding this clone: Its antigen remains undetermined. No base qualities exist here, and no much larger clone lies one base off it.

What the research found in general, with its limitations: The quantity of clinical and demographic metadata differed by source and by participant and was supplied without curation.

The source material was peripheral blood. The rearranged segments are TRBV28 and TRBJ2-7; the junction holds 8 bases that match TRBD1. The sequence came from a man under 40 with COVID-19, enrolled during active disease. Read as DNA, the sequence is TGTGCCAGCAGTTCCCCCGACAGGGGCAGTTCCTACGAGCAGTACTTC. Its coded protein is CASSSPDRGSSYEQYF.